A single sample gave rise to the 24 T cell receptor beta chains below, sequenced in a study of shared clonotypes between healthy human individuals. Assay: immunoSEQ multiplex PCR; the TCRdb copy retains only in-frame clones and omits some. The sample carries about 960,000 clones, about 80% recorded once. Sequenced sample: memory CD4+ T cells sorted from blood. The subset: CD45RA-negative fraction. The receptors come from a man between 18 and 35 years old in good health.

This chain joins TRBV7-9 and TRBJ2-1; TRBD1 is a possible D gene (5 bases). CDR1 SEHNR and CDR2 FQNEAQ come from the germline V gene (reference sequence). The V gene lost 7 bases and the J gene lost 6 bases, with 10 bases spanning the gap. This CDR3 has 12 amino acids. The CDR3 protein is CASNWGVNEQFF. In DNA, the CDR3 is TGTGCCAGCAACTGGGGCGTCAATGAGCAGTTCTTC.

Notes on this clone: This specimen includes other DNA sequences encoding the same CDR3. The rearrangement joins TRBV18 to TRBJ1-6; 7 bases map to TRBD1. Germline V gene data show CDR1 as KGHSH and CDR2 as LQKENI. The CDR3 sequence is 14 residues long. V was clipped by 3 bases and J by 7 bases; unmatched bases: 3. CDR3 sequence: CASSPGQTNSPLHF. CDR3 coding DNA: TGTGCCAGCTCACCGGGACAGACCAATTCACCCCTCCACTTT.

This chain connects TRBV7-2 to TRBJ2-5; 8 nucleotides align to TRBD1. J gave up 5 bases and V 5 bases, and 16 bases lay outside the gene matches. This CDR3 is built from 17 residues. Germline CDR1 SGHTA, CDR2 FQGNSA. The CDR3: CASSPYGAGGPFETQYF. The DNA for the CDR3 is TGTGCCAGCAGCCCCTATGGGGCAGGGGGCCCCTTTGAGACCCAGTACTTC. The entire variable domain, with the rest obtained from reference TRBV7-2 and TRBJ2-5, is as follows: GAGVSQSPSNKVTEKGKDVELRCDPISGHTALYWYRQSLGQGLEFLIYFQGNSAPDKSGLPSDRFSAERTGGSVSTLTIQRTQQEDSAVYLCASSPYGAGGPFETQYFGPGTRLLVL.

This clone was counted at least ten times. The rearrangement joins TRBV19 to TRBJ1-2; D is uncertain. The CDR3 is made up of 13 amino acids. V shed 4 bases and J shed 4 bases, with 10 bases lying between them. CDR1 and CDR2 from the germline V gene are LNHDA and SQIVND (reference sequence). CDR3 region: CASSRSEFYGYTF. The CDR3, as DNA: TGTGCCAGTAGTAGGTCCGAATTCTATGGCTACACCTTC.

The chain uses TRBV5-5 and TRBJ2-5, with TRBD2 identical over 9 bases. From germline, CDR1 is SGHKS and CDR2 YYEKEE (reference sequence). V lost 1 base to trimming and J lost 5 bases; unmatched junction nucleotides: 6. The CDR3 has 15 residues. In DNA, the CDR3 is TGTGCCAGCAGCTTGTTTAGCGGGGGAGTTGAGACCCAGTACTTC. It codes for CASSLFSGGVETQYF.

This clone was recorded only once. The chain has TRBV27 and TRBJ1-6; D unclear. The CDR3 totals 15 residues. Germline loops: CDR1 MNHEY, CDR2 SMNVEV (reference sequence). Trimming shortened V by 6 bases and J by 3 bases, and 12 bases separated the two germline ends. CDR3 DNA: TGTGCCAGCAGCCTCGCCCTTGACTATAATTCACCCCTCCACTTT. This encodes CASSLALDYNSPLHF.

The rearrangement links TRBV5-1 to TRBJ2-7; 7 positions agree with TRBD2. CDR1 SGHRS and CDR2 YFSETQ come from the germline V gene. Trimming cost V 3 bases and J 6 bases; bases outside gene matches: 9. The CDR3 contains 14 residues. The CDR3 sequence: CASSSQGGESEQYF. CDR3 bases: TGCGCCAGCAGCTCTCAGGGAGGGGAGAGCGAGCAGTACTTC.

The chain recombines TRBV2 with TRBJ1-6, with D possibly being TRBD1 (6 bases). Trimming removed 6 bases from V and 7 bases from J, with 10 bases in between. The CDR3 length is 13 residues. CDR1 and CDR2 (germline): SNHLY, FYNNEI. The CDR3 loop reads CASREQGNSPLHF. DNA for the CDR3: TGTGCCAGCAGGGAGCAGGGGAATTCACCCCTCCACTTT.

V usage is TRBV18 and J usage is TRBJ2-2, with D perhaps being TRBD1 or TRBD2 (5 bases each). The V gene lost 2 bases and the J gene lost 6 bases, with 19 bases spanning the gap. Germline V gene sequence: CDR1 KGHSH, CDR2 LQKENI. The CDR3 length is 17 residues. CDR3 in amino acids: CASSPRVPEGFAGELFF. CDR3 bases: TGTGCCAGCTCACCAAGGGTCCCCGAGGGGTTCGCCGGGGAGCTGTTTTTT.

This chain connects TRBV27 to TRBJ1-4; D gene ambiguous. The germline V gene has CDR1 MNHEY and CDR2 SMNVEV (reference sequence). The CDR3 is made up of 15 amino acids. The germline V and J ends were trimmed by 1 base and 5 bases, with 11 bases remaining between them. Here the CDR3 reads CASSLFRTGNEKLFF. In DNA form, the CDR3 reads TGTGCCAGCAGTTTATTCAGGACGGGGAATGAAAAACTGTTTTTT.

The chain couples TRBV6-6 to TRBJ1-1; a weak D match, TRBD1 (6 bases). The CDR3 runs 13 residues. V was pared by 6 bases and J by 1 base, with 9 bases between. The germline CDR1 and CDR2 sequences are MNHNY and SVGAGI (reference sequence). CDR3 sequence: CASRRGPNTEAFF. CDR3 coding DNA: TGTGCCAGCAGGCGGGGGCCGAACACTGAAGCTTTCTTT.

This clone was detected only a few times. The rearrangement links TRBV5-1 to TRBJ2-3; D is possibly TRBD1 (6 bases). The CDR3 consists of 13 residues. V was clipped by 3 bases and J by 6 bases, with 11 bases between them. Germline-derived CDR1 and CDR2 are SGHRS and YFSETQ. The CDR3 spells CASSSGEWDTQYF. CDR3 coding DNA: TGCGCCAGCAGCTCAGGGGAGTGGGATACGCAGTATTTT.

The CDR3 nucleotides are TGCGCCTCAGCGCAGGGGGGTGAGGAAAACATTCAGTACTTC. It encodes CASAQGGEENIQYF. V gene TRBV5-1 combines with J gene TRBJ2-4; perhaps TRBD1 as D (7 bases). CDR3 length: 14 amino acids. Germline CDR1 is SGHRS and CDR2 is YFSETQ. Deletions cut 10 bases from V and 5 bases from J, with 19 bases between.

As DNA, the CDR3 is TGTGCCAGCACGACAGGGATGCGAGCTGAAGCTTTCTTT. Protein sequence: CASTTGMRAEAFF. The chain carries TRBV27 and TRBJ1-1; 7 bases map to TRBD1. The V gene's germline CDR1 is MNHEY and CDR2 SMNVEV (reference sequence). The V segment lost 7 bases and the J segment 6 bases; nucleotides outside the gene matches: 8. This CDR3 spans 13 amino acids.

J is TRBJ1-6 and V is TRBV4-1; weak D call: TRBD1 (5 bases). Trimming took 4 bases from V and 5 from J, leaving 9 bases between them. Germline CDR1 is MGHRA and CDR2 is YSYEKL. This CDR3 has 14 amino acids. CDR3 protein: CASSPRENNSPLHF. The CDR3 DNA reads as TGCGCCAGCAGCCCCAGGGAAAATAATTCACCCCTCCACTTT.

This clone was counted between two and nine times. The genes are TRBV29-1 and TRBJ2-3; D possibly corresponds to TRBD2 (5 bases). V lost 5 bases, J lost 1 base, and 13 bases lay in between. The CDR3 totals 14 residues. Looked up from germline, CDR1 is SQVTM and CDR2 is ANQGSEA. The CDR3 DNA follows: TGCAGCGTTTCCCGGGGTCGAGGCACAGATACGCAGTATTTT. Its translation is CSVSRGRGTDTQYF.

The gene calls are TRBV30 and TRBJ1-1; weak D call: TRBD1 (5 bases). In germline, CDR1 is GTSNPN, CDR2 SVGIG (reference sequence). Between the trimmed V and J ends, which lost 6 bases and 3 bases, there was a span of 11 bases. The CDR3 loop spans 12 amino acids. CDR3 DNA: TGTGCCTGCTGGGTCAGGGACACTGAAGCTTTCTTT. Its translation: CACWVRDTEAFF.

Turning to this clone: Other nucleotide sequences in the sample specify the same CDR3. This sequence joins TRBV5-1 and TRBJ2-7; 8 nucleotides agree with TRBD2. CDR1 is SGHRS and CDR2 is YFSETQ in the germline V gene. The CDR3 sequence is 14 residues long. The V segment lost 2 bases and the J segment 4 bases; nucleotides outside the gene matches: 5. This CDR3 is CASSLTGGTYEQYF. The CDR3 DNA reads TGCGCCAGCAGCTTAACGGGAGGGACGTACGAGCAGTACTTC.

The genes are TRBV19 and TRBJ1-5; no clear D gene. Germline-derived CDR1 and CDR2 are LNHDA and SQIVND (reference sequence). This CDR3 region has 15 residues. V was pared by 3 bases and J by 2 bases, with 11 bases between. The CDR3 bases are TGTGCCAGTAGTATTAGGGTATCGGGCAATCAGCCCCAGCATTTT. Protein sequence: CASSIRVSGNQPQHF. The full variable domain, completed using reference TRBV19 and TRBJ1-5, is DGGITQSPKYLFRKEGQNVTLSCEQNLNHDAMYWYRQDPGQGLRLIYYSQIVNDFQKGDIAEGYSVSREKKESFPLTVTSAQKNPTAFYLCASSIRVSGNQPQHFGDGTRLSIL.

V is TRBV14 and J is TRBJ2-3; D may be TRBD2 (5 bases). V lost 0 bases, J lost 10 bases, and 11 bases lay in between. Germline loops: CDR1 SGHDN, CDR2 FVKESK. The CDR3 runs 13 residues. CDR3 DNA: TGTGCCAGCAGCCAAGATCAAGCTAGCCCGCAGTATTTT. This codes for CASSQDQASPQYF.

In this sample, this clone turned up many times. This chain connects TRBV5-4 to TRBJ2-5; D gene ambiguous. Looked up from germline, CDR1 is SGHNT and CDR2 is YYREEE (reference sequence). V lost 4 bases to trimming and J lost 2 bases, with 18 bases between them. CDR3 length: 16 amino acids. The DNA of the CDR3 is TGTGCCAGCAGCAGATCAGTTAGAGAAACACAAGAGACCCAGTACTTC. As protein: CASSRSVRETQETQYF.

This clone turned up a few times. This chain uses TRBV19 with TRBJ2-1, with TRBD1 identical over 10 bases. Germline CDR1 reads LNHDA; CDR2 reads SQIVND (reference sequence). The CDR3 consists of 14 residues. The J segment lost 8 bases and the V segment lost 5 bases, leaving 6 bases of the junction unmatched. Written as DNA, the CDR3 is TGTGCCAGTAGTGACAGGGGGCGCGAGGATGAGCAGTTCTTC. Amino acid sequence: CASSDRGREDEQFF.

This clone was picked up a small number of times. This sequence joins TRBV18 and TRBJ1-1, with a weak D call TRBD1 (5 bases). V lost 2 bases to trimming and J lost 5 bases, with 12 bases between them. Germline lookup yields CDR1 KGHSH and CDR2 LQKENI. The CDR3 runs 14 residues. The CDR3 reads CASSPEGWKTEAFF. The CDR3 DNA reads TGTGCCAGCTCACCAGAGGGGTGGAAGACTGAAGCTTTCTTT. Full variable domain (missing parts from reference TRBV18 and TRBJ1-1): NAGVMQNPRHLVRRRGQEARLRCSPMKGHSHVYWYRQLPEEGLKFMVYLQKENIIDESGMPKERFSAEFPKEGPSILRIQQVVRGDSAAYFCASSPEGWKTEAFFGQGTRLTVV.

This chain's CDR3 is CASSLGLASTDTQYF. The CDR3 DNA reads TGTGCCAGCAGCTTAGGTTTGGCAAGCACAGATACGCAGTATTTT. This chain connects TRBV7-9 to TRBJ2-3, with D uncertain. Germline V gene sequence: CDR1 SEHNR, CDR2 FQNEAQ (reference sequence). The V end lost 1 base, the J end lost 0 bases, and 8 bases lay between the germline ends. The CDR3 spans 15 residues.